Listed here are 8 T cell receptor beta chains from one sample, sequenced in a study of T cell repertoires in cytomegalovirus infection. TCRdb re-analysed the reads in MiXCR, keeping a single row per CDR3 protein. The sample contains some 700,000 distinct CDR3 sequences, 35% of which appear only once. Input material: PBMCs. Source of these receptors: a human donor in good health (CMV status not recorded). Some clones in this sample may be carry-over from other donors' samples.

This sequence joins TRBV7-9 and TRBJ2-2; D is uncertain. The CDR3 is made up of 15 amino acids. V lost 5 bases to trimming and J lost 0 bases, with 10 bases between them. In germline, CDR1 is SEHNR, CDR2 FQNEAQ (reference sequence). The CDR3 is CASSQRESNTGELFF. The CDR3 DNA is TGTGCCAGCAGCCAGAGAGAGTCGAACACCGGGGAGCTGTTTTTT.

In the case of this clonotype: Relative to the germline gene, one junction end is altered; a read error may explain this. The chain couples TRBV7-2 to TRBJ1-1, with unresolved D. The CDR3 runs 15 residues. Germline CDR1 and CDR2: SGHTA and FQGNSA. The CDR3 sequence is CASSSGGLLNTEDFF. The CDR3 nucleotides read TGTGCCAGCAGCAGCGGCGGACTGCTGAACACGGAAGATTTCTTT. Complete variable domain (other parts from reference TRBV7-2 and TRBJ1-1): GAGVSQSPSNKVTEKGKDVELRCDPISGHTALYWYRQSLGQGLEFLIYFQGNSAPDKSGLPSDRFSAERTGGSVSTLTIQRTQQEDSAVYLCASSSGGLLNTEDFFGQGTRLTVV.

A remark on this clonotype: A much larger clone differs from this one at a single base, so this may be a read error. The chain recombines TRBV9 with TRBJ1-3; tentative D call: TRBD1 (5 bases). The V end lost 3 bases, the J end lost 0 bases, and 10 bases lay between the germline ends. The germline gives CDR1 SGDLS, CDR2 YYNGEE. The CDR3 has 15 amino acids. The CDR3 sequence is CASSGGPLSGNTIYF. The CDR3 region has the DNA TGTGCCAGCAGCGGGGGACCGCTCTCTGGAAACACCATATATTTT. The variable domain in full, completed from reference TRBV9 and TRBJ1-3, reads DSGVTQTPKHLITATGQRVTLRCSPRSGDLSVYWYQQSLDQGLQFLIQYYNGEERAKGNILERFSAQQFPDLHSELNLSSLELGDSALYFCASSGGPLSGNTIYFGEGSWLTVV.

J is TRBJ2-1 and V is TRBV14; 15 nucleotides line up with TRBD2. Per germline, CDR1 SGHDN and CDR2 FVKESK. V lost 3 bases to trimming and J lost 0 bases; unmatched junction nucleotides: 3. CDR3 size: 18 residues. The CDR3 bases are TGTGCCAGCAGCCATGGGACTAGCGGGAGGAGCTCCTACAATGAGCAGTTCTTC. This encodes CASSHGTSGRSSYNEQFF.

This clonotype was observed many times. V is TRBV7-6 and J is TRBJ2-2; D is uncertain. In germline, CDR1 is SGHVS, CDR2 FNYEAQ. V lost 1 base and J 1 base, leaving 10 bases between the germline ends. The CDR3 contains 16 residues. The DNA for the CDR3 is TGTGCCAGCAGCTTAGGGCCGGTGGAGAACACCGGGGAGCTGTTTTTT. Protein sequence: CASSLGPVENTGELFF. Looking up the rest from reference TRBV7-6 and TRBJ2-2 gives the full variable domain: GAGVSQSPRYKVTKRGQDVALRCDPISGHVSLYWYRQALGQGPEFLTYFNYEAQQDKSGLPNDRFSAERPEGSISTLTIQRTEQRDSAMYRCASSLGPVENTGELFFGEGSRLTVL.

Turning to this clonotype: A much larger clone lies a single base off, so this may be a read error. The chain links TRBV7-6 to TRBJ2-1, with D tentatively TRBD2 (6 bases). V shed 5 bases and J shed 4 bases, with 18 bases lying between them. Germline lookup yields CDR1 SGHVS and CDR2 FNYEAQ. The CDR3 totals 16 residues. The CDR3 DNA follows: TGTGCCAGCAGCGCCTCTGGCGGGGTGCAATACAATGAGCAGTTCTTC. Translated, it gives CASSASGGVQYNEQFF.

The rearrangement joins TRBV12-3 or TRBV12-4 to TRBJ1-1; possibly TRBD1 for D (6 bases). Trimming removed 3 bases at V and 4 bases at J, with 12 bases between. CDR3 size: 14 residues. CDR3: CASSLGDIGTEAFF. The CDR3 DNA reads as TGTGCCAGCAGTTTGGGGGACATAGGCACTGAAGCTTTCTTT.

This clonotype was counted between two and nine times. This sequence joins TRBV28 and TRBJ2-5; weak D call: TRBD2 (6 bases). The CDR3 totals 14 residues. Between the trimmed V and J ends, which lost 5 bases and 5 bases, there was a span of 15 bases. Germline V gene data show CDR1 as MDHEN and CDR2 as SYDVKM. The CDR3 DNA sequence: TGTGCCAGCAGTCCCCCCCAAGGGAGGGAGACCCAGTACTTC. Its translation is CASSPPQGRETQYF.